This T cell receptor (beta chain) originates from a study of Graves' ophthalmopathy and Graves' hyperthyroidism. Study-wide findings and caveats: The model's ophthalmopathy progression predictions had around 64% sensitivity and 72% to 80% specificity. A roughly 80% specificity and just under 90% sensitivity were achieved by a 13-signature model that separated ophthalmopathy from stable hyperthyroidism. Appearing in blood as well were most expanded thyroid clonotypes above 0.001 frequency.

RNA transcripts were the template, and TCR beta CDR3 regions were amplified from them. First-round RT-PCR employed HTBI primers, with a second-round multiplex PCR after it. TCRdb redid the calling of the multiplex PCR reads with MiXCR, one entry per CDR3 protein. Among about 1.1 million distinct CDR3 sequences, 36% were seen once, and the ten largest hold roughly 11%. This clonotype has just one count. What it binds is unknown. One junction end does not reproduce the germline sequence, and a read error may be involved. Excluded: other autoimmune disease, uncontrolled infection, pregnancy or lactation. The CDR3 has 15 residues. Looked up from germline, CDR1 is SGHTA and CDR2 is FQGNSA.

The chain links TRBV7-2 to TRBJ1-3; 7 nucleotides match TRBD1. This TCR derives from an adult man with Graves' hyperthyroidism. Sequencing was done on a sample of peripheral blood or thyroid tissue (not recorded which). The DNA of the CDR3 is TGCGCCAGCAGCCAGGGGACAGTAGCAGGAAACACCATATATTTT. It encodes CASSQGTVAGNTIYF. Filled out from reference TRBV7-2 and TRBJ1-3, the complete variable domain reads GAGVSQSPSNKVTEKGKDVELRCDPISGHTALYWYRQSLGQGLEFLIYFQGNSAPDKSGLPSDRFSAERTGGSVSTLTIQRTQQEDSAVYLCASSQGTVAGNTIYFGEGSWLTVV.